One and the same sample provided the 7 T cell receptor beta chains below, sequenced in a study of T cells in Graves' hyperthyroidism and ophthalmopathy. What was amplified from RNA transcripts were TCR beta CDR3 regions. RT-PCR in the first round (using the HTBI primer set) targeted the TCR CDR3. TCRdb re-called the multiplex PCR reads with MiXCR, one entry per CDR3 protein. The table lists around 600,000 distinct CDR3 sequences, roughly 15% of them singletons. Sequencing input: blood. These receptors were taken from a woman aged 45-59 years with Graves' ophthalmopathy.

The chain employs TRBV19 and TRBJ1-5; maybe TRBD1 (5 bases). CDR1 is LNHDA, CDR2 SQIVND, per germline (reference sequence). V was shortened by 6 bases and J by 11 bases, with 17 bases between the two germline ends. The CDR3 covers 13 residues. CDR3 protein: CASRPITGGTQHF. As DNA, the CDR3 is TGTGCCAGTAGACCCATTACAGGAGGCACCCAGCATTTT.

CDR3 bases: TGCAGTGCTTCAAGACAGGGCTTAAATGAGCAGTTCTTC. Translating it yields CSASRQGLNEQFF. The J gene is TRBJ2-1, the V gene TRBV20-1, with 7 nucleotides matching TRBD1. The CDR3 covers 13 residues. In germline, CDR1 is DFQATT, CDR2 SNEGSKA (reference sequence). J was trimmed by 7 bases and V by 5 bases; bases with no gene match: 8.

This clonotype was seen many times. The chain employs TRBV2 and TRBJ1-4; D is uncertain. The CDR3 runs to 16 residues. V gave up 5 bases and J gave up 0 bases, with 13 bases separating them. CDR1 and CDR2 from the germline V gene are SNHLY and FYNNEI. CDR3 bases: TGTGCCAGCAGTAAAAACCCACGGACAACTAATGAAAAACTGTTTTTT. Translating it yields CASSKNPRTTNEKLFF.

The rearrangement joins TRBV6-1 to TRBJ1-4; D remains unclear. With 5 bases removed from V and 8 bases from J, the gap between germline ends came to 18 bases. CDR1 and CDR2 from the germline V gene are MNHNS and SASEGT. The CDR3 loop spans 15 amino acids. CDR3 in DNA: TGTGCCAGCAGTTCTCCCGCGGCCTCGGGAGAAAAACTGTTTTTT. This sequence encodes CASSSPAASGEKLFF.

The chain employs TRBV6-2 or TRBV6-3 and TRBJ2-4; 7 nucleotides line up with TRBD2. The CDR3 consists of 16 residues. The V gene end was trimmed by 3 bases and the J gene end by 0 bases; junction bases not matched to a gene: 5. Looked up from germline, CDR1 is MNHEY and CDR2 is SVGEGT. CDR3 loop: CASSYTAGLAKNIQYF. DNA of the CDR3: TGTGCCAGCAGTTATACAGCGGGACTAGCCAAAAACATTCAGTACTTC.

This clonotype was observed many times. The rearrangement links TRBV28 to TRBJ2-1; 8 bases fit TRBD2. Unmatched junction bases numbered 6, after V lost 2 bases and J lost 0 bases. Germline V gene sequence: CDR1 MDHEN, CDR2 SYDVKM. This CDR3 has 17 residues. Written as DNA, the CDR3 is TGTGCCAGCAGTTTAGCCACCGGGACTAGCTCCTACAATGAGCAGTTCTTC. It yields the protein CASSLATGTSSYNEQFF.

Many counts were recorded for this clonotype. The chain employs TRBV7-9 and TRBJ2-2; D remains unclear. Per the germline V gene, CDR1 is SEHNR and CDR2 is FQNEAQ (reference sequence). Trimming shortened V by 1 base and J by 1 base, and 7 bases separated the two germline ends. This CDR3 is built from 15 residues. CDR3 residues: CASSLVWGNTGELFF. The CDR3, as DNA: TGTGCCAGCAGCTTAGTGTGGGGGAACACCGGGGAGCTGTTTTTT.